The text below deals with one T cell receptor (beta chain). Looked up from germline, CDR1 is SGHTA and CDR2 is FQGNSA. This CDR3 region has 14 residues. Between the trimmed V and J ends, which lost 2 bases and 1 base, there was a span of 9 bases. TCRdb re-called the RT-PCR reads with MiXCR, one entry per CDR3 protein. The table includes about 700,000 distinct CDR3 sequences, 13% to 15% detected once. The sequence was collected from a female donor in good health, serving as a healthy control. The specimen was memory CD4+ T cells from blood. V gene TRBV7-2 combines with J gene TRBJ2-7; possibly TRBD1 for D (5 bases). The CDR3: CASSLSQGSYEQYF. As DNA, the CDR3 is TGTGCCAGCAGCTTATCTCAGGGTTCCTACGAGCAGTACTTC.